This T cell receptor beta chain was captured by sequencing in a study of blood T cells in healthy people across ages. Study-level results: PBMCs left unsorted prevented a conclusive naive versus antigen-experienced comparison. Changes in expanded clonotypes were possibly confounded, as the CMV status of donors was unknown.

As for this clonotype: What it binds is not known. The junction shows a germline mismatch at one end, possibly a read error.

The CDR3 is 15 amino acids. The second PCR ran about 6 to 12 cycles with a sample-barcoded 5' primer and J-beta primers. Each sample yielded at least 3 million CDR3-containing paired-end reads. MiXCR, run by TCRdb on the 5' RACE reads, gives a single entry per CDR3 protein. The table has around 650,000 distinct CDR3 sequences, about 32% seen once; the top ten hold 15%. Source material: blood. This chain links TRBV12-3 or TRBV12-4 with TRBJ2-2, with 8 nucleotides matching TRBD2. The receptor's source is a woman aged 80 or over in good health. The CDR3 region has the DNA TGTGCCAGCAGCTTAGCGGGACTGAACACCGGGGAGCTGTTTTTT. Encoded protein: CASSLAGLNTGELFF.